The 16 T cell receptor beta chains in this list originate from one sample, sequenced in a study of blood T cell repertoires in COVID-19. Sequencing used immunoSEQ multiplex PCR; TCRdb keeps in-frame clones, though not all of them. This sample carries about 120,000 clones, around nine tenths of them seen once, and the ten largest clones take about 1%. Sequencing was performed on peripheral blood. Receptors originate from a woman older than 75 with acute or convalescent COVID-19.

CDR3 residues: CASSQRGRRNSPLHF. CDR3 nucleotide sequence: TGCGCCAGCAGTCAAAGGGGGCGTCGAAATTCACCCCTCCACTTT. This chain links TRBV23-1 with TRBJ1-6, with TRBD1 matching over 7 bases. TRBV23-1 is treated as an ORF (open reading frame) with a function not yet certain. This CDR3 is 15 amino acids long. V gave up 2 bases and J gave up 7 bases; unmatched junction bases: 5.

The chain joins TRBV3-1 (or the pseudogene TRBV3-2) to TRBJ2-1, with D unresolved. The CDR3 spans 14 residues. V was trimmed by 6 bases and J by 7 bases, leaving 16 bases between them. Germline CDR1 and CDR2: LGHDT and YNNKEL (reference sequence). CDR3 DNA: TGTGCCAGCAGTCTCCCCCGGAGACGGAATGAGCAGTTCTTC. As protein: CASSLPRRRNEQFF.

The chain couples TRBV6-4 to TRBJ1-5, with 7 positions matching TRBD1. The length of the CDR3 is 19 residues. The germline CDR1 and CDR2 sequences are MRHNA and SNTAGT. V trimming: 7 bases; J trimming: 1 base; junction bases outside the gene matches: 19. CDR3 bases: TGTGCCAGCACTATAAGGTATCAGGACAGGACGGACAGCAATCAGCCCCAGCATTTT. Its translation: CASTIRYQDRTDSNQPQHF.

This clone is a singleton in its sample. The V and J genes are TRBV7-2 and TRBJ2-7, with 8 bases matching TRBD2. Per the germline V gene, CDR1 is SGHTA and CDR2 is FQGNSA. This CDR3 is 16 amino acids long. J lost 0 bases, V lost 1 base, and 5 bases had no gene match. DNA for the CDR3: TGTGCCAGCAGCTTAGTCGCGCGGGGGGCCTCCTACGAGCAGTACTTC. Amino acids: CASSLVARGASYEQYF. The complete variable domain, with remaining parts taken from reference TRBV7-2 and TRBJ2-7, reads GAGVSQSPSNKVTEKGKDVELRCDPISGHTALYWYRQSLGQGLEFLIYFQGNSAPDKSGLPSDRFSAERTGGSVSTLTIQRTQQEDSAVYLCASSLVARGASYEQYFGPGTRLTVT.

The J gene is TRBJ2-5, the V gene TRBV6-5; 7 nucleotides match TRBD2. Losses at the gene ends were 5 bases for V and 4 bases for J; bases not matched to a gene: 10. Germline CDR1 reads MNHEY; CDR2 reads SVGAGI. This CDR3 has 15 amino acids. The CDR3, as DNA: TGTGCCAGCAGTCCCACCAGCGGGAAGAGAGAGACCCAGTACTTC. It encodes CASSPTSGKRETQYF.

This clone was seen only once. This chain joins TRBV27 and TRBJ2-1; D perhaps matches TRBD2 (5 bases). Trimming cost V 6 bases and J 6 bases, with 12 bases left between them. This CDR3 has 13 residues. CDR1 MNHEY and CDR2 SMNVEV come from the germline V gene (reference sequence). CDR3 bases: TGTGCCAGCAGCCCAACTAGGACCAATGAGCAGTTCTTC. Amino acid sequence: CASSPTRTNEQFF.

The J gene is TRBJ1-1, the V gene TRBV10-3; 9 bases agree with TRBD1. CDR1 ENHRY and CDR2 SYGVKD come from the germline V gene. Trimming cost V 3 bases and J 5 bases; bases outside gene matches: 7. The CDR3 is 15 amino acids. This chain's CDR3 is CAISDPRDRVTEAFF. The CDR3, as DNA: TGTGCCATCAGTGACCCCCGGGACAGGGTTACTGAAGCTTTCTTT.

This chain connects TRBV3-1 (or the pseudogene TRBV3-2) to TRBJ1-4; the D gene is possibly TRBD1 (6 bases). V lost 4 bases and J 8 bases, leaving 11 bases between the germline ends. The CDR3 sequence is 13 residues long. Germline CDR1 LGHDT, CDR2 YNNKEL (reference sequence). The CDR3 coding sequence is TGTGCCAGCAGCCCGGGGACAAACGAAAAACTGTTTTTT. Residues: CASSPGTNEKLFF.

This clone was recorded only once. The genes are TRBV24-1 and TRBJ1-1; 10 bases match TRBD1. V shed 9 bases, J shed 6 bases, and the junction held 6 bases outside the gene matches. The germline V gene encodes CDR1 KGHDR and CDR2 SFDVKD. CDR3 length: 13 amino acids. CDR3 nucleotide sequence: TGTGCCACCCGGGGACAGGGGTTGCCTGAAGCTTTCTTT. Translation gives CATRGQGLPEAFF.

The gene calls are TRBV19 and TRBJ2-3; 8 bases match TRBD1. J was trimmed by 0 bases and V by 7 bases; bases with no gene match: 9. CDR1 and CDR2 (germline): LNHDA, SQIVND (reference sequence). The CDR3 spans 16 residues. The CDR3 region has the DNA TGTGCCAGTACCACCATCGACAGGGGTAGCACAGATACGCAGTATTTT. It translates to CASTTIDRGSTDTQYF.

This chain links TRBV5-1 with TRBJ2-3, with TRBD2 matching over 9 bases. The CDR3 contains 16 residues. V trimming: 4 bases; J trimming: 2 bases; junction bases outside the gene matches: 8. The V gene's germline CDR1 is SGHRS and CDR2 YFSETQ. The CDR3 nucleotides are TGCGCCAGCAGCCCATCCCTAGCGGGATCCACAGATACGCAGTATTTT. It translates to CASSPSLAGSTDTQYF.

The chain links TRBV28 to TRBJ1-1; the D gene is possibly TRBD1 (5 bases). CDR1 is MDHEN and CDR2 is SYDVKM in the germline V gene. The CDR3 is 12 amino acids. V shed 5 bases and J shed 11 bases, with 15 bases lying between them. CDR3 nucleotides: TGTGCCAGCAGTCTCATCTCAGGGCAGGCTTTCTTT. It specifies CASSLISGQAFF.

The V and J genes are TRBV10-3 and TRBJ2-1, with D tentatively TRBD2 (6 bases). The CDR3 totals 15 residues. V shed 2 bases and J shed 3 bases, with 11 bases lying between them. CDR1 and CDR2 from the germline V gene are ENHRY and SYGVKD. The CDR3 nucleotides are TGTGCCATCAGTGAGGGGCTAGCGAACTACAATGAGCAGTTCTTC. Translating it yields CAISEGLANYNEQFF.

V gene TRBV6-2 or TRBV6-3 combines with J gene TRBJ2-1; 8 bases match TRBD2. The CDR3 is 14 residues long. Germline CDR1 is MNHEY and CDR2 is SVGEGT. Unmatched junction bases numbered 5, after V lost 0 bases and J lost 10 bases. The CDR3 spells CASSYSPGLVEQFF. The CDR3 region has the DNA TGTGCCAGCAGTTACTCGCCGGGACTAGTGGAGCAGTTCTTC.

The rearrangement uses TRBV19 and TRBJ1-1, with D tentatively TRBD1 (6 bases). Trimming cost V 7 bases and J 6 bases, with 21 bases left between them. CDR1 is LNHDA, CDR2 SQIVND, per germline (reference sequence). The CDR3 runs 15 residues. CDR3 bases: TGTGCCAGTAACTTCCCACCGGGACAAGGCCCTGAAGCTTTCTTT. The encoded protein is CASNFPPGQGPEAFF.

V gene TRBV18 combines with J gene TRBJ1-4; no firm D call. With 1 base removed from V and 6 bases from J, the gap between germline ends came to 12 bases. This CDR3 has 15 amino acids. Germline loops: CDR1 KGHSH, CDR2 LQKENI. Here the CDR3 DNA reads TGTGCCAGCTCACCACGGCAGATAGCGCATGAAAAACTGTTTTTT. Translated, it gives CASSPRQIAHEKLFF.